This TCR beta chain was identified during a study of T cells in localized non-small cell lung cancer. Study results and caveats: Analysis by sequencing included only one tumor region, so heterogeneity remains possible. Clonality of T cells reached its maximum in uninvolved adjacent lung, surpassing tumor.

The assay was immunoSEQ multiplex PCR, and TCRdb's table has in-frame clones only and misses some. Among over 2,000 clones, roughly 35% were seen once, and the ten largest hold over 7.5%. In the case of this clone: Its specificity is not known.

The V gene lost 0 bases and the J gene lost 1 base, with 7 bases spanning the gap. The germline gives CDR1 SGHRS, CDR2 YFSETQ. The CDR3 extends over 14 amino acids. Lacking atypia, the adjacent lung had been sampled at least 2 cm away from the tumor margin. Sequencing used normal lung tissue next to the tumor, obtained before any cancer treatment. This clonotype originated in a female donor over 55 with stage I squamous cell lung carcinoma. The chain is built from TRBV5-1 and TRBJ2-5; D is undetermined. CDR3 protein: CASSLGATQETQYF. Here the CDR3 DNA reads TGCGCCAGCAGCTTGGGAGCTACCCAAGAGACCCAGTACTTC.